This T cell receptor (beta chain) came from a study of blood T cells in healthy people across ages (dated by TCRdb to the mid-2010s). A note on the overall study: In model experiments, template switching captured about one uniquely barcoded TCR beta cDNA molecule for every two T cells. The study measured age-related changes in TCR beta repertoire diversity using deep sequencing normalized with unique cDNA molecular identifiers. The donors were split into four age groups: young (average roughly 15 years), middle-aged (roughly 40), aged (approximately 60) and long-lived (about 74). To avoid experimental bias, donors of different ages were randomly spread across the sequencing lanes. The study analyzed two additional independent replicas of 1 million unique cDNA reads from the same blood draw for two donors, one aged 18 to 30 and one aged 80 or older.

The library was made by 5' RACE. The listed sequencing device is Illumina HiSeq 2500. A second PCR of roughly 7 to 11 cycles was performed with a sample-barcoded 5' primer and a J-beta primer mix. Each TCR beta cDNA molecule received a unique molecular identifier from a template-switch 5' adaptor carrying 12 random nucleotides. Each sample yielded at least 2.5 million CDR3-containing paired-end reads. The Mint cDNA synthesis kit, primed by a TRBC-specific oligonucleotide, was used to synthesize first-strand cDNA from all RNA. All cDNA was treated with uracil-DNA glycosylase and then went through a first 18-cycle PCR with the universal primers M1SS and BC2_uni_R. The study's processing was this. Each sample was normalized by randomly selecting 1 million high-quality reads, each carrying a distinct molecular identifier. Instead of being binned into consensus sequences, reads that shared molecular identifiers were thrown out. MiTCR, set to a Q25 quality threshold and the strictest error-elimination algorithm, was used for CDR3 identification, clonotype clustering and error correction. A nonparametric unseen species model using Euler transformation provided a lower-bound estimate of total TCR beta diversity. TCRdb reprocessing: public reads trimmed at Q25 with fastp, clones called with MiXCR, in-frame beta chains kept. Each entry merges the rows of one CDR3 protein and shows their most common DNA and genes. TCRdb's processing, not the authors', yielded these V and J calls. The sample data list about 1.1 million distinct CDR3 sequences, and roughly two fifths of these were observed just once. The ten top clones hold under 15% of the sample.

Beyond this particular receptor, the publication reports: Observed TCR beta diversity per million T cells fell roughly linearly with age, and a significant reduction was already apparent by age about 36. Conclusive comparison of naive and antigen-experienced compartments was prevented by the profiling of bulk unsorted PBMCs. A strong correlation was found between observed TCR beta diversity and the percentage of naive T cells measured by flow cytometry. The long-lived group showed more naive CD4+ T cells, fewer expanded clones and increased TCR diversity than the aged group, suggesting age selection. Estimates of total diversity based on one million sequenced T cells were regarded as lower bounds and as underestimates. Because donor CMV infection status was unknown, age-related changes in expanded clonotypes were potentially confounded.

V gives up 6 bases and J gives up 7 bases, and the segment between their germline ends measures 18 bases. The CDR3 contains 13 residues, cysteine and phenylalanine counted. Left in the record is the CDR3 DNA by itself, 39 bases read in frame from the first base. Via the germline V gene, CDR1 is SQVTM and CDR2 ANQGSEA. A few counts support this clonotype. The specificity of this receptor is unknown. It has no much larger one-base neighbor in the sample; base qualities were not kept. Donors were approximately 42 systemically healthy Caucasian individuals from Russia aged roughly 6 to 95 years. Around 10 milliliters of peripheral blood were collected from each donor into EDTA-treated Vacutainer tubes. PBMCs were isolated by Ficoll-Paque density-gradient centrifugation, with at least 7 million obtained per sample. Total RNA, at least 5.5 micrograms per sample, was extracted from PBMCs with Trizol reagent. For every donor, flow cytometry on a PBMC aliquot measured the percentage of naive CD45RAhigh/CD27high T cells.

The source material was blood. The chain uses TRBV29-1 and TRBJ1-1; TRBD1 might be the D gene, on 6 matching bases. This TCR was sampled from a young man in good health. The CDR3 in this case is CSVTTTGMVEAFF. Here is the DNA: TGCAGCGTAACGACCACAGGGATGGTTGAAGCTTTCTTT. Supplemented by the reference TRBV29-1 and TRBJ1-1 proteins around the CDR3, the complete variable domain is SAVISQKPSRDICQRGTSLTIQCQVDSQVTMMFWYRQQPGQSLTLIATANQGSEATYESGFVIDKFPISRPNLTFSTLTVSNMSPEDSSIYLCSVTTTGMVEAFFGQGTRLTVV.